Listed below are T cell receptor beta chains from one sample, sequenced in a study of T cells after yellow fever vaccination. TCRdb analysed the 5' RACE reads with MiXCR anew, one entry per CDR3 protein. The sample has roughly 96,000 distinct CDR3 sequences, almost 9% seen once; the top ten hold approximately 16%. The material sequenced was CD8+ T cells not binding an NS4B(214-222) dextramer, sorted from PBMCs, taken more than 14 days after the first yellow fever vaccination. Receptor source: a man aged 18 to 29 who received the YFV17D yellow fever vaccine. Each CDR3 is given with its conserved first and last residue. The order of the fields is J gene, clone size, D gene, V gene, CDR3 DNA, CDR3 protein. The D gene is left open where the match is weak. Rows give clone size only sometimes, using once, few, many, or a class for an expanded clone.

j_call: TRBJ1-3; clone_size: few; d_call: -; v_call: TRBV6-5; cdr3_nt: TGTGCCAGCAGTTACGCAGGGGCTGGAAACACCATATATTTT; cdr3_aa: CASSYAGAGNTIYF
j_call: TRBJ2-1; clone_size: few; d_call: TRBD1; v_call: TRBV6-1; cdr3_nt: TGTGCCAGCAGTGGAGACCCGGGACAGGGGAGCGATGAGCAGTTCTTC; cdr3_aa: CASSGDPGQGSDEQFF
j_call: TRBJ2-5; clone_size: few; d_call: TRBD2; v_call: TRBV6-6; cdr3_nt: TGTGCCAGCAGTCCGGGGGGGCAAGAGACCCAGTACTTC; cdr3_aa: CASSPGGQETQYF
j_call: TRBJ1-3; clone_size: -; d_call: -; v_call: TRBV23-1; cdr3_nt: TGCGCCAGCAGTCAATTAATCTTGGCAGTGGGCAGCTCTGGAAACACCATATATTTT; cdr3_aa: CASSQLILAVGSSGNTIYF
j_call: TRBJ2-1; clone_size: -; d_call: -; v_call: TRBV25-1; cdr3_nt: TGTGCCAGCAGCGGAGGGAATGAGCAGTTCTTC; cdr3_aa: CASSGGNEQFF
j_call: TRBJ2-5; clone_size: few; d_call: -; v_call: TRBV27; cdr3_nt: TGTGCCTCCAGTGGCCTAGCCGTGGGTGAGACCCAGTACTTC; cdr3_aa: CASSGLAVGETQYF
j_call: TRBJ1-3; clone_size: few; d_call: -; v_call: TRBV19; cdr3_nt: TGTGCCAGTAGTGACTACCAGGCCCGCTCTGGAAACACCATATATTTT; cdr3_aa: CASSDYQARSGNTIYF
j_call: TRBJ2-1; clone_size: -; d_call: -; v_call: TRBV5-5; cdr3_nt: TGTGCCAGCAGCCCTTCAGGGAATGGGCAGTTCTTC; cdr3_aa: CASSPSGNGQFF
j_call: TRBJ1-3; clone_size: -; d_call: -; v_call: TRBV5-1; cdr3_nt: TGCGCCAGCCGGGACCGAGAAAACACCATATATTTT; cdr3_aa: CASRDRENTIYF
j_call: TRBJ1-1; clone_size: -; d_call: -; v_call: TRBV6-1; cdr3_nt: TGTGCCAGCAGCCCGAGGACCGCACTTGAAGCTTTCTTT; cdr3_aa: CASSPRTALEAFF
j_call: TRBJ2-1; clone_size: many; d_call: -; v_call: TRBV12-3/TRBV12-4; cdr3_nt: TGTGCCAGCGGCCCAAGTCCGAGCTCCTACAATGAGCAGTTCTTC; cdr3_aa: CASGPSPSSYNEQFF
j_call: TRBJ2-2; clone_size: few; d_call: -; v_call: TRBV4-1; cdr3_nt: TGCGCCAGCAGCCGCGGGGCCCACACCGGGGAGCTGTTTTTT; cdr3_aa: CASSRGAHTGELFF
j_call: TRBJ2-2; clone_size: -; d_call: -; v_call: TRBV5-1; cdr3_nt: TGCGCCAGCAGCTTCGCTCAGGGAAAGTGGGAGCTGTTTTTT; cdr3_aa: CASSFAQGKWELFF
j_call: TRBJ2-7; clone_size: few; d_call: -; v_call: TRBV2; cdr3_nt: TGTGCCAGCAGTGAATGGGTCGGACAGGCGGGGGAGCAGTACTTC; cdr3_aa: CASSEWVGQAGEQYF
j_call: TRBJ1-5; clone_size: -; d_call: -; v_call: TRBV5-6; cdr3_nt: TGTGCCAGCAGCTTGGGGGGATCCGGCGAACAGCCCCAGCATTTT; cdr3_aa: CASSLGGSGEQPQHF
j_call: TRBJ2-7; clone_size: few; d_call: TRBD2; v_call: TRBV7-8; cdr3_nt: TGTGCCAGCAGCCAAGGCCCTAGCGGGGGCTCCTACGAGCAGTACTTC; cdr3_aa: CASSQGPSGGSYEQYF
j_call: TRBJ2-1; clone_size: -; d_call: -; v_call: TRBV15; cdr3_nt: TGTGCCACCAGCAGAGATCGACAGGCCTTCGCTAGGAATGAGCAGTTCTTC; cdr3_aa: CATSRDRQAFARNEQFF
j_call: TRBJ2-3; clone_size: -; d_call: TRBD2; v_call: TRBV7-9; cdr3_nt: TGTGCCAGCAGCCTAGTGACTAGCGGGGGGTCAGATACGCAGTATTTT; cdr3_aa: CASSLVTSGGSDTQYF
j_call: TRBJ1-3; clone_size: -; d_call: -; v_call: TRBV24-1; cdr3_nt: TGTGCCACCAGTGATCCCAGCTCTGGAAACACCATATATTTT; cdr3_aa: CATSDPSSGNTIYF
j_call: TRBJ2-1; clone_size: -; d_call: TRBD1; v_call: TRBV6-1; cdr3_nt: TGTGCCAGCTTCGGACAGGGTCTAAATGAGCAGTTCTTC; cdr3_aa: CASFGQGLNEQFF
j_call: TRBJ2-5; clone_size: -; d_call: -; v_call: TRBV11-2; cdr3_nt: TGTGCCAGCAGCCCAGGACCACCGCCCGAGACCCAGTACTTC; cdr3_aa: CASSPGPPPETQYF
j_call: TRBJ2-1; clone_size: -; d_call: TRBD2; v_call: TRBV4-1; cdr3_nt: TGCGCCAGCACCCCCGGGGGGAGGAGAAGCTCCTACAATGAGCAGTTCTTC; cdr3_aa: CASTPGGRRSSYNEQFF
j_call: TRBJ1-1; clone_size: -; d_call: -; v_call: TRBV6-5; cdr3_nt: TGTGCCAGCAGCCACGGGGGGAACACTGAAGCTTTCTTT; cdr3_aa: CASSHGGNTEAFF
j_call: TRBJ2-1; clone_size: few; d_call: -; v_call: TRBV5-6; cdr3_nt: TGTGCCAGCAGTCAGGACCGCCACTGGCAGTTCTTC; cdr3_aa: CASSQDRHWQFF
j_call: TRBJ1-5; clone_size: few; d_call: TRBD1; v_call: TRBV6-5; cdr3_nt: TGTGCCAGCAGGCCAACAGGGGTCAGGCAGCCCCAGCATTTT; cdr3_aa: CASRPTGVRQPQHF
j_call: TRBJ2-5; clone_size: -; d_call: TRBD2; v_call: TRBV4-2; cdr3_nt: TGTGCCAGCAGCCAAGATCGTTTTAGCGGGGCTAACGGGACCCAGTACTTC; cdr3_aa: CASSQDRFSGANGTQYF
j_call: TRBJ1-6; clone_size: -; d_call: -; v_call: TRBV12-3/TRBV12-4; cdr3_nt: TGTGCCAGCAGTTTCTTGGGACTAATTTCACCCCTCCACTTT; cdr3_aa: CASSFLGLISPLHF
j_call: TRBJ1-4; clone_size: -; d_call: -; v_call: TRBV7-8; cdr3_nt: TGTGCCAGCGGAAGAAGGGGATCTAATGAAAAACTGTTTTTT; cdr3_aa: CASGRRGSNEKLFF
j_call: TRBJ1-1; clone_size: -; d_call: -; v_call: TRBV6-2/TRBV6-3; cdr3_nt: TGTGCCAGCAGTCCACAGGTTTACACTGAAGCTTTCTTT; cdr3_aa: CASSPQVYTEAFF
j_call: TRBJ2-7; clone_size: many; d_call: -; v_call: TRBV7-7; cdr3_nt: TGTGCCAGCAGCTTATCGAGCTCCTACGAGCAGTACTTC; cdr3_aa: CASSLSSSYEQYF
j_call: TRBJ1-1; clone_size: few; d_call: -; v_call: TRBV5-1; cdr3_nt: TGCGCCAGCAGCTTCTACAGGATGAACACTGAAGCTTTCTTT; cdr3_aa: CASSFYRMNTEAFF
j_call: TRBJ2-1; clone_size: -; d_call: TRBD2; v_call: TRBV15; cdr3_nt: TGTGCCACCAGCAGTCGTTCTAGCGGGGACCACAATGAGCAGTTCTTC; cdr3_aa: CATSSRSSGDHNEQFF
j_call: TRBJ1-1; clone_size: few; d_call: -; v_call: TRBV12-3/TRBV12-4; cdr3_nt: TGTGCCAGCAGTTTAGGACTTTATACTGAAGCTTTCTTT; cdr3_aa: CASSLGLYTEAFF
j_call: TRBJ2-2; clone_size: few; d_call: -; v_call: TRBV12-3/TRBV12-4; cdr3_nt: TGTGCCAGCAGCCTCGGACAGCAAGGCGGGGAGCTGTTTTTT; cdr3_aa: CASSLGQQGGELFF
j_call: TRBJ2-5; clone_size: -; d_call: -; v_call: TRBV7-2; cdr3_nt: TGTGCCAGCAGCTCTCGACAGTCTTGGCAAGAGACCCAGTACTTC; cdr3_aa: CASSSRQSWQETQYF
j_call: TRBJ2-4; clone_size: -; d_call: -; v_call: TRBV27; cdr3_nt: TGTGCCAGCAGTTTAGTTGGGGGCCGGCTAGCCAAAAACATTCAGTACTTC; cdr3_aa: CASSLVGGRLAKNIQYF
j_call: TRBJ2-3; clone_size: -; d_call: -; v_call: TRBV7-9; cdr3_nt: TGTGCCAGCAGCTTAGACCTTAAGGCAGATACGCAGTATTTT; cdr3_aa: CASSLDLKADTQYF
j_call: TRBJ2-3; clone_size: -; d_call: TRBD2; v_call: TRBV9; cdr3_nt: TGTGCCAGCAGCCCTGTTCCTAGCGGGCGAGATACGCAGTATTTT; cdr3_aa: CASSPVPSGRDTQYF
j_call: TRBJ1-2; clone_size: -; d_call: -; v_call: TRBV6-2/TRBV6-3; cdr3_nt: TGTGCCAGCAGTATGGGGACGGCGTATGGCTACACCTTC; cdr3_aa: CASSMGTAYGYTF
j_call: TRBJ1-6; clone_size: -; d_call: -; v_call: TRBV6-1; cdr3_nt: TGTGCCAGCAGGCCTACGGGACCGCAGGTTGGGACCTATAATTCACCCCTCCACTTT; cdr3_aa: CASRPTGPQVGTYNSPLHF
j_call: TRBJ1-6; clone_size: -; d_call: -; v_call: TRBV7-6; cdr3_nt: TGTGCCAGCAGCTTACGGGGGCAGCCTGATTCACCCCTCCACTTT; cdr3_aa: CASSLRGQPDSPLHF
j_call: TRBJ1-5; clone_size: few; d_call: TRBD1; v_call: TRBV5-1; cdr3_nt: TGCGCCAGCAGCGCCGGACAGGGAGGCAATCAGCCCCAGCATTTT; cdr3_aa: CASSAGQGGNQPQHF